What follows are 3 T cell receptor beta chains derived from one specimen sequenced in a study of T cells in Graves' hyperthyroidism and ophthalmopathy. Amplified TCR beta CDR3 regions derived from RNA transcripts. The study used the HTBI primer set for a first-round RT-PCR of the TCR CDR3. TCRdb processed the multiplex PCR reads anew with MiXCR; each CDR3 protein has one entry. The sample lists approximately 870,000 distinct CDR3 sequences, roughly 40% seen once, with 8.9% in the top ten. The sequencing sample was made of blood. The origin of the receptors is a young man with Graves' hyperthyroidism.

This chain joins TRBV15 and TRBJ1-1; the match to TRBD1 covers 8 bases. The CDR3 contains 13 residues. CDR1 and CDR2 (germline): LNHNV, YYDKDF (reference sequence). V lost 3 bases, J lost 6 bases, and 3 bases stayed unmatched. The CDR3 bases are TGTGCCACCAGCAGCGACAGGGGATCTGAAGCTTTCTTT. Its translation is CATSSDRGSEAFF.

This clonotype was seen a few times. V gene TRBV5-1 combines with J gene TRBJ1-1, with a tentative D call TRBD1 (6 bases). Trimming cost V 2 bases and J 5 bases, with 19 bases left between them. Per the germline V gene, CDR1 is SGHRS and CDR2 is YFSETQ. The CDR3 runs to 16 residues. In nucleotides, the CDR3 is TGCGCCAGCAGCTTTGCCGCAGGGGCTTTGGGAACTGAAGCTTTCTTT. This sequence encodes CASSFAAGALGTEAFF.

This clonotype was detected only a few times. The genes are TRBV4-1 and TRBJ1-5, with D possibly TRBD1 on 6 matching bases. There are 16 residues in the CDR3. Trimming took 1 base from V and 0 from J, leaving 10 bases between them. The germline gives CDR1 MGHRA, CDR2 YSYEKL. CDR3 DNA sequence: TGCGCCAGCAGCCAAGGGGCAGGGGTTAGCAATCAGCCCCAGCATTTT. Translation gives CASSQGAGVSNQPQHF.